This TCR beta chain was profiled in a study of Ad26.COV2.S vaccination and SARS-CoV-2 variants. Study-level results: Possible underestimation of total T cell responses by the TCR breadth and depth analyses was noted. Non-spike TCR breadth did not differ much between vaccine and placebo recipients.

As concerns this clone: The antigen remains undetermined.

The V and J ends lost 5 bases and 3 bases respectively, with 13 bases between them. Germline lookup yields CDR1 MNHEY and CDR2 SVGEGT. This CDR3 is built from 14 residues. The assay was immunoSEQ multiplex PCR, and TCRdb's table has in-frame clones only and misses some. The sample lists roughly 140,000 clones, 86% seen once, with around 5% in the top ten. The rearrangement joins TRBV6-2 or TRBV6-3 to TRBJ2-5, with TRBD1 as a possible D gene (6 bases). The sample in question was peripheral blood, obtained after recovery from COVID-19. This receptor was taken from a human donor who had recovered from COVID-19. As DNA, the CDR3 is TGTGCCAGCAGTGACAGGAGAGTTAAAGAGACCCAGTACTTC. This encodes CASSDRRVKETQYF.